The rows below give T cell receptor beta chains drawn from one sample of a study of blood T cell repertoires in COVID-19. Produced via immunoSEQ multiplex PCR; TCRdb's table is partial and in-frame only. The data hold about 140,000 clones, with 80% to 90% observed a single time. Sequenced sample: PBMCs or T cells enriched from blood (not recorded which). Every receptor here comes from a man in his fifties or sixties who had recovered from COVID-19. CDR3s include the opening cysteine and the closing phenylalanine or tryptophan. The D gene is left open where the match is weak. Only part of the rows carry a size: once, few, many, or a class if the clone is expanded.

J: TRBJ1-1
D: NA
size: NA
V: TRBV30
DNA: TGTGCCTGGAGTAGGGGAATGAACACTGAAGCTTTCTTT
CDR3: CAWSRGMNTEAFF

J: TRBJ1-5
D: TRBD1
size: NA
V: TRBV30
DNA: TGTGCCTGGCGAGGACAGGGTGGGTATCAGCCCCAGCATTTT
CDR3: CAWRGQGGYQPQHF

J: TRBJ1-4
D: NA
size: few
V: TRBV28
DNA: TGTGCCAGCAGTTTAGGAGGGAGGGAAAAACTGTTTTTT
CDR3: CASSLGGREKLFF

J: TRBJ2-2
D: NA
size: NA
V: TRBV11-3
DNA: TGTGCCAGCAGCTTAGTGGCCACCGGGGAGCTGTTTTTT
CDR3: CASSLVATGELFF

J: TRBJ1-6
D: NA
size: NA
V: TRBV7-9
DNA: TGTGCCAGCAGCGACTTGACAGGTGGTAATTCACCCCTCCACTTT
CDR3: CASSDLTGGNSPLHF

J: TRBJ2-3
D: TRBD2
size: NA
V: TRBV5-1
DNA: TGCGCCAGCAGCCCGGGGGGTAACACAGATACGCAGTATTTT
CDR3: CASSPGGNTDTQYF

J: TRBJ2-7
D: NA
size: NA
V: TRBV5-6
DNA: TGTGCCAGCAGCTGGGGGATGGGGGGTGAATACGAGCAGTACTTC
CDR3: CASSWGMGGEYEQYF

J: TRBJ2-5
D: TRBD2
size: NA
V: TRBV4-1
DNA: TGCGCCAGCAGCCAAGATGGAGCGGGGACTTGGGAGACCCAGTACTTC
CDR3: CASSQDGAGTWETQYF

J: TRBJ2-7
D: TRBD2
size: once
V: TRBV28
DNA: TGTGCCAGCAGTTACTTGACTAGCGGGAGGAGGGAGCAGTACTTC
CDR3: CASSYLTSGRREQYF

J: TRBJ1-1
D: TRBD1
size: NA
V: TRBV9
DNA: TGTGCCAGCAGCGAAACGGGCCGGGACAGCTCTCGGGCTTTCTTT
CDR3: CASSETGRDSSRAFF

J: TRBJ1-2
D: TRBD1
size: NA
V: TRBV5-4
DNA: TGTGCCAGCAGCTTGGTGGACAGGACTAACTATGGCTACACCTTC
CDR3: CASSLVDRTNYGYTF

J: TRBJ2-7
D: NA
size: few
V: TRBV5-5
DNA: TGTGCCAGCAGCTTGGGGTTTGCCCCAACTGAGCAGTACTTC
CDR3: CASSLGFAPTEQYF

J: TRBJ2-5
D: TRBD2
size: NA
V: TRBV9
DNA: TGTGCCAGCAGCTCAAGACTAGCGGGGGGCCGGGAGACCCAGTACTTC
CDR3: CASSSRLAGGRETQYF

J: TRBJ2-7
D: TRBD2
size: NA
V: TRBV6-6
DNA: TGTGCCAGCAGTCCGCCACAGCTAGCGGGGCGATTATCGGGTGAGCAGTACTTC
CDR3: CASSPPQLAGRLSGEQYF

J: TRBJ2-7
D: NA
size: NA
V: TRBV7-6
DNA: TGTGCCAGCAGCTTAATGAGTAGCGCCAAGCAGTACTTC
CDR3: CASSLMSSAKQYF

J: TRBJ1-5
D: TRBD1
size: NA
V: TRBV28
DNA: TGTGCCAGCAGCCCAGGGGGCAGGCCGATCAATCAGCCCCAGCATTTT
CDR3: CASSPGGRPINQPQHF

J: TRBJ2-1
D: TRBD2
size: NA
V: TRBV28
DNA: TGTGCCAGCAGCCAACCCGGACTAGCGGGAGCTGTGTCCCACAATGAGCAGTTCTTC
CDR3: CASSQPGLAGAVSHNEQFF

J: TRBJ2-7
D: NA
size: NA
V: TRBV28
DNA: TGTGCCAGCAGTTTAGCGGACGAGCAGTACTTC
CDR3: CASSLADEQYF

J: TRBJ1-2
D: NA
size: NA
V: TRBV4-1
DNA: TGCGCCAGCAGCCGCGTCCAAGGGGATAACTATGGCTACACCTTC
CDR3: CASSRVQGDNYGYTF

J: TRBJ1-4
D: TRBD1
size: NA
V: TRBV7-9
DNA: TGTGCCAGCACCATACAAGGGGGACAGGAGGAAAAACTGTTTTTT
CDR3: CASTIQGGQEEKLFF

J: TRBJ2-3
D: NA
size: NA
V: TRBV19
DNA: TGTGCCAGTAGCTTGGACAGTTCCGGCACAGATACGCAGTATTTT
CDR3: CASSLDSSGTDTQYF

J: TRBJ1-5
D: TRBD1
size: NA
V: TRBV27
DNA: TGTGCCAGCAGTTCAATCCCAGGACAGGGCCATCAGCCCCAGCATTTT
CDR3: CASSSIPGQGHQPQHF

J: TRBJ1-3
D: NA
size: NA
V: TRBV9
DNA: TGTGCCAGCAGCGTAGTTGCACAACCCTCTGGAAACACCATATATTTT
CDR3: CASSVVAQPSGNTIYF

J: TRBJ2-1
D: NA
size: NA
V: TRBV4-1
DNA: TGCGCCAGCAGCCAAGATCGGGTTGAGCAGTTCTTC
CDR3: CASSQDRVEQFF

J: TRBJ2-3
D: TRBD2
size: NA
V: TRBV27
DNA: TGTGCCAGCAGTTTGCTAGCGGGCACAGATACGCAGTATTTT
CDR3: CASSLLAGTDTQYF

J: TRBJ2-7
D: TRBD1
size: NA
V: TRBV10-2
DNA: TGCGCCAGCAGAGAAAGTCCAGGGGGCGAGCAGTACTTC
CDR3: CASRESPGGEQYF

J: TRBJ2-3
D: NA
size: NA
V: TRBV21-1
DNA: TGTGCCAGCAGCAAAGTTCCTTCCTTCCTTGGCACAGATACGCAGTATTTT
CDR3: CASSKVPSFLGTDTQYF

J: TRBJ2-5
D: NA
size: NA
V: TRBV18
DNA: TGTGCCAGCTCAAGCAGGGGAGAGACCCAGTACTTC
CDR3: CASSSRGETQYF

J: TRBJ2-7
D: TRBD2
size: NA
V: TRBV29-1
DNA: TGCAGCGTCCGACTAGCGGGAGGAGGCCACGAGCAGTACTTC
CDR3: CSVRLAGGGHEQYF

J: TRBJ2-1
D: NA
size: NA
V: TRBV18
DNA: TGTGCCAGCTCCCCGGGTCCGGAAAATCTGAATGAGCAGTTCTTC
CDR3: CASSPGPENLNEQFF

J: TRBJ2-1
D: TRBD1
size: NA
V: TRBV11-2
DNA: TGTGCCAGCAGCAAGACAGGGGGCGAGTTGGATGAGCAGTTCTTC
CDR3: CASSKTGGELDEQFF

J: TRBJ2-7
D: NA
size: few
V: TRBV6-5
DNA: TGTGCCAGCAGTTACTCTCCCAGGGTCGACGGCGAGCAGTACTTC
CDR3: CASSYSPRVDGEQYF

J: TRBJ2-1
D: TRBD2
size: NA
V: TRBV18
DNA: TGTGCCAGCTCACCAATTGACGGGAGGGCAAGTGAGCAGTTCTTC
CDR3: CASSPIDGRASEQFF

J: TRBJ2-2
D: TRBD1
size: NA
V: TRBV6-6
DNA: TGTGCCAGCAGTACGGGACAGGGAAGGGCCGGGGAGCTGTTTTTT
CDR3: CASSTGQGRAGELFF

J: TRBJ1-3
D: NA
size: NA
V: TRBV27
DNA: TGTGCCAGCAGTTTCTCAGTCCCTGGAAACACCATATATTTT
CDR3: CASSFSVPGNTIYF

J: TRBJ2-1
D: TRBD2
size: NA
V: TRBV3-1/TRBV3-2
DNA: TGTGCCAGCAGTTTAGCGGGGGGTGAGCAGTTCTTC
CDR3: CASSLAGGEQFF

J: TRBJ1-5
D: NA
size: NA
V: TRBV7-2
DNA: TGTGCCAGCAGCTTTTCGGGGGGAGGGAATCAGCCCCAGCATTTT
CDR3: CASSFSGGGNQPQHF

J: TRBJ2-7
D: TRBD2
size: NA
V: TRBV19
DNA: TGTGCCAGTAGTACGGGGGGGCTCTCCTACGAGCAGTACTTC
CDR3: CASSTGGLSYEQYF

J: TRBJ1-2
D: TRBD1
size: once
V: TRBV7-9
DNA: TGTGCCAGCAGCGCCCGGGACAGCTATGGCTACACCTTC
CDR3: CASSARDSYGYTF

J: TRBJ2-2
D: NA
size: NA
V: TRBV19
DNA: TGTGCCAGTACGCGCAAGAAGACCGGGGAGCTGTTTTTT
CDR3: CASTRKKTGELFF

J: TRBJ1-2
D: TRBD1
size: NA
V: TRBV12-3/TRBV12-4
DNA: TGTGCCAGCACCTCATACAGGGGGCGCGGCTACACCTTC
CDR3: CASTSYRGRGYTF

J: TRBJ2-1
D: TRBD1
size: NA
V: TRBV5-6
DNA: TGTGCCAGCAGCTTGAGGACAGGGGGTTTGTCCTACAATGAGCAGTTCTTC
CDR3: CASSLRTGGLSYNEQFF

J: TRBJ1-2
D: NA
size: once
V: TRBV30
DNA: TGTGCCTGGATACAGGGCGAGTCGGGGGGCTACACCTTC
CDR3: CAWIQGESGGYTF

J: TRBJ2-5
D: NA
size: NA
V: TRBV7-9
DNA: TGTGCCAGCCCCCCGGCTAGCCAAGAGACCCAGTACTTC
CDR3: CASPPASQETQYF

J: TRBJ1-2
D: NA
size: NA
V: TRBV6-5
DNA: TGTGCCAGCAGTCCCCGACAGCTCTATGGCTACACCTTC
CDR3: CASSPRQLYGYTF

J: TRBJ2-5
D: TRBD1
size: NA
V: TRBV28
DNA: TGTGCCAGCAGGTACAGGGGGCCGGAGACCCAGTACTTC
CDR3: CASRYRGPETQYF

J: TRBJ1-5
D: NA
size: NA
V: TRBV20-1
DNA: TGCAGTGCTAGTCTGGGGCTAGGTCAGCCCCAGCATTTT
CDR3: CSASLGLGQPQHF

J: TRBJ1-4
D: NA
size: once
V: TRBV28
DNA: TGTGCCAGCAGTTTAAGTGGGGCGACGAGAGAAAAACTGTTTTTT
CDR3: CASSLSGATREKLFF

J: TRBJ1-2
D: TRBD1
size: NA
V: TRBV5-4
DNA: TGTGCCAGCAGCTCGCCGGGACAGCCTTATGGCTACACCTTC
CDR3: CASSSPGQPYGYTF

J: TRBJ2-2
D: NA
size: NA
V: TRBV3-1/TRBV3-2
DNA: TGTGCCAGCAGCTTCGGATGGGCACAGAACACCGGGGAGCTGTTTTTT
CDR3: CASSFGWAQNTGELFF

J: TRBJ2-6
D: TRBD1
size: NA
V: TRBV6-5
DNA: TGTGCCAGCAGTTACTTACAGGGGCCCGGGGCCAACGTCCTGACTTTC
CDR3: CASSYLQGPGANVLTF